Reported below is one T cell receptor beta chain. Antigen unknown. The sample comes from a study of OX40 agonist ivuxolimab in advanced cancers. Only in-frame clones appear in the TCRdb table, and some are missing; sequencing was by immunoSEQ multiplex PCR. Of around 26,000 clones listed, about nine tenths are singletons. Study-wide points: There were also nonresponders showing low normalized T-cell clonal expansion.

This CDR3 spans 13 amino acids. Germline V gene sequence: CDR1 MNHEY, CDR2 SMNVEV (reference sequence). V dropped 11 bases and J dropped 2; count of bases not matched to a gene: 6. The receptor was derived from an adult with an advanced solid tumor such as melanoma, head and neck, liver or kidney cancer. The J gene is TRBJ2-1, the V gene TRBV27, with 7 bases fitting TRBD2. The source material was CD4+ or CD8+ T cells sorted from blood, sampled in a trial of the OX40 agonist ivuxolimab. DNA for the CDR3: TGTGCCGCGGGACTAAGTACCTACAATGAGCAGTTCTTC. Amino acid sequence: CAAGLSTYNEQFF.